The 5 T cell receptor beta chains reported below all come from one sample, sequenced in a study of T cell repertoires in aging, cancer and after chemotherapy. The template was genomic DNA from peripheral blood, not RNA. Multiplex touch-down PCR with TRB-A/B primers amplified rearranged V-D-J TRB sequences. TCRdb processed the multiplex PCR reads anew with MiXCR; each CDR3 protein has one entry. Of more than 400 distinct CDR3 sequences in the sample, less than 40% were seen once. The sample comprised blood. The source of these receptors is a human donor with a blood cancer.

By sample fraction, this clonotype is medium-sized. The chain employs TRBV24-1 and TRBJ1-2; TRBD1 matches 9 bases. The CDR3 covers 15 residues. After removal of 4 bases from V and 2 bases from J, the junction contained 4 bases not matched to a gene. In germline, CDR1 is KGHDR, CDR2 SFDVKD. This CDR3 reads CATSDNRGRNYGYTF. For the CDR3, the DNA is TGTGCCACCAGTGACAACAGGGGGCGCAACTATGGCTACACCTTC.

V is TRBV6-6 and J is TRBJ2-7; 7 bases line up with TRBD2. Per germline, CDR1 MNHNY and CDR2 SVGAGI (reference sequence). The CDR3 spans 15 residues. J was trimmed by 7 bases and V by 6 bases; bases with no gene match: 15. The CDR3 sequence: CASRGGGGADNEQYV. The CDR3 DNA reads as TGTGCCAGCAGAGGCGGGGGAGGGGCGGACAATGAGCAGTACGTC.

The chain recombines TRBV6-4 with TRBJ2-1; 13 positions match TRBD2. Germline trimming cut 3 bases from V and 2 bases from J; bases unmatched to any gene: 7. This CDR3 comprises 18 residues. Germline assignment: CDR1 MRHNA and CDR2 SNTAGT. The CDR3 nucleotides read TGTGCCAGCAGTGAACTAGCGGGGGGGCCTCAACCCTACAATGAGCAGTTCTTC. Amino acid sequence: CASSELAGGPQPYNEQFF.

In its sample, this clonotype ranks as large. In DNA form, the CDR3 reads TGTGCCAGCAGTGACACTAGCGGGAGCTCCTACAATGAGCAGTTCTTC. Amino acids: CASSDTSGSSYNEQFF. The V call is TRBV6-4, the J call TRBJ2-1; TRBD2 aligns across 11 bases. The germline gives CDR1 MRHNA, CDR2 SNTAGT. The CDR3 has 16 amino acids. Trimming cost V 2 bases and J 0 bases; bases outside gene matches: 0.

The chain couples TRBV7-9 to TRBJ2-2; the D gene is possibly TRBD1 (6 bases). Germline V lookup: CDR1 SEHNR, CDR2 FQNEAQ (reference sequence). V dropped 5 bases and J dropped 7 bases, with 17 bases sitting between them. The CDR3 has 15 residues. CDR3 nucleotides: TGTGCCAGCAGCCCAGGGGTAGGGGACGGCGGGGAGCTGTTTTTT. It specifies CASSPGVGDGGELFF.